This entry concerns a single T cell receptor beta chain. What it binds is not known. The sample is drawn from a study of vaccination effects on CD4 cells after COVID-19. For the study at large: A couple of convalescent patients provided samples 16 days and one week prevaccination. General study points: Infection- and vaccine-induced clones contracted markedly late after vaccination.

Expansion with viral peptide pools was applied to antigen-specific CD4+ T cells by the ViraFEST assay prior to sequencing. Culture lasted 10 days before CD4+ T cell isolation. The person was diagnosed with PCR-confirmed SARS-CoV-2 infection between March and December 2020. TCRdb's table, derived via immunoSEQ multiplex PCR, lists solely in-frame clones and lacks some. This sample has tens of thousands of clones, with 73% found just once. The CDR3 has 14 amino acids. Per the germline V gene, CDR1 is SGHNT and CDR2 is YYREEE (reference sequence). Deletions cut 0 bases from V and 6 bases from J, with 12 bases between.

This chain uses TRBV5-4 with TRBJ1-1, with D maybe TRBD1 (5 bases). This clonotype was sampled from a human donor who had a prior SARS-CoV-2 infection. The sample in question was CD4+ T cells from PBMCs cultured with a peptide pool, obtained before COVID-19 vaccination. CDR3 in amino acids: CASSLGAREAEAFF. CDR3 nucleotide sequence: TGTGCCAGCAGCTTGGGAGCCAGGGAGGCTGAAGCTTTCTTT.